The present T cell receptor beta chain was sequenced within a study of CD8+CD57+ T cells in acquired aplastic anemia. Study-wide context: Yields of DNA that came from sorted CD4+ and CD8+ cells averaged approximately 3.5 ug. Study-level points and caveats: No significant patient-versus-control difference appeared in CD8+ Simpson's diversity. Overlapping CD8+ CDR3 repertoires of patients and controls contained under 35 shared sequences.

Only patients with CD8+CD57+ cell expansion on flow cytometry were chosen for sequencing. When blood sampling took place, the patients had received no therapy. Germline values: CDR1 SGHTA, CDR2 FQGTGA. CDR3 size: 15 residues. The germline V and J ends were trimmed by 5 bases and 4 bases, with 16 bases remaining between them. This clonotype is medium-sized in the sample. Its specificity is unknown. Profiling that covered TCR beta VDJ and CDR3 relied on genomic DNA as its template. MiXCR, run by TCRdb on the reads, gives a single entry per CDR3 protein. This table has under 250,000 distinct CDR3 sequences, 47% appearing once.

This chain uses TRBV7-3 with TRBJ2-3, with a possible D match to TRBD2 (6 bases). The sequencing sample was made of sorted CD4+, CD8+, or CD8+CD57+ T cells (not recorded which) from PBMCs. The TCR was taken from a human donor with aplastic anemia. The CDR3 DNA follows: TGTGCCAGCAGCCCGGGCGGGGCAAATCCAGATACGCAGTATTTT. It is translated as CASSPGGANPDTQYF.